The present T cell receptor beta chain was sequenced within a study of blood T cell repertoires in COVID-19. Study summary: Italy, Spain and the United States were the sources of the convalescent and acute COVID-19 samples. From T cells, B-cell-depleted T cells, or PBMCs came the material, which was cDNA or gDNA.

The CDR3 is made up of 13 amino acids. Germline values: CDR1 KGHSH, CDR2 LQKENI. V was cut by 5 bases and J by 5 bases, with 12 bases left in between. In the authors' workflow: Nucleated cell number was recorded as an estimate derived from reference gene primer amplification. Using immunoSEQ multiplex PCR, the repertoire was profiled, and TCRdb retains in-frame clones only, with some absent. The V and J calls and clone size are taken from that table; D and trimming were inferred from the DNA. This sample has about 33,000 clones, with 78% found just once. The sequence was collected from a man in his sixties or seventies with acute or convalescent COVID-19. This chain joins TRBV18 and TRBJ2-5, with unresolved D. The source material was peripheral blood. The CDR3 is CASSSNSEETQYF. CDR3 DNA: TGTGCCAGCTCATCAAACTCTGAGGAGACCCAGTACTTC.